This T cell receptor beta chain originates from a study of shared clonotypes between healthy human individuals. Germline V gene sequence: CDR1 SGHNT, CDR2 YYREEE (reference sequence). V was clipped by 6 bases and J by 5 bases; unmatched bases: 7. This CDR3 region has 13 residues. Some clones are missing from TCRdb's copy, which holds only in-frame ones; the method was immunoSEQ multiplex PCR. The sample carries roughly 2.4 million clones, almost 96% recorded once. This clonotype originated in a man between 18 and 35 years old in good health. This chain uses TRBV5-4 with TRBJ1-1; 7 positions match TRBD1. Sequenced input: naive CD4+ T cells sorted from blood. Subset indicated: CD45RA+ positively selected. The CDR3 DNA is TGTGCCAGCAACTCACAGGGGCGGACTGAAGCTTTCTTT. Encoded protein: CASNSQGRTEAFF.